This TCR beta chain originates from a study of cytomegalovirus exposure and HLA in healthy donors. Study-level findings and limits: The majority of CMV-associated TCR beta chains were reported as apparently HLA-restricted in a later analysis. A later analysis by the authors found several of the most significant clusters apparently linked to common viral pathogens.

This CDR3 contains 14 residues. J was trimmed by 3 bases and V by 6 bases; bases with no gene match: 8. The germline V gene encodes CDR1 SNHLY and CDR2 FYNNEI. In the case of this clone: Its antigen is as yet unknown.

The PCR had 60 Vbeta and 13 Jbeta primers. Original processing methods: Unique TCR beta chains numbered 60 million to 100 million in a later analysis, with about 9.9 million shared. The data were produced by immunoSEQ multiplex PCR, yet TCRdb's version contains in-frame clones alone and is incomplete. From that table come the V and J calls and clone size; the DNA was used to work out D and trimming. The data show around 170,000 clones, more than 75% seen once. The source material was PBMCs. The J gene is TRBJ2-7, the V gene TRBV2; 7 positions agree with TRBD1. The clonotype was recovered from a woman aged 25-40 years in good health and CMV-seropositive. Here the CDR3 reads CASSEQGLLYEQYF. The CDR3 DNA sequence: TGTGCCAGCAGCGAACAGGGGCTTCTCTACGAGCAGTACTTC.